This T cell receptor (beta chain) was sequenced during a study of shared clonotypes between healthy human individuals. Splitting the CD4+ cells yielded a CD45RA+ naive subset and a CD45RA-negative memory subset. Profiling relied on immunoSEQ multiplex PCR, and the TCRdb table lists in-frame clones only, not all of them. The table includes roughly 2,300,000 clones, under 95% detected once. Germline CDR1 is MNHNS and CDR2 is SASEGT. This CDR3 region has 14 residues. V lost 4 bases to trimming and J lost 1 base; unmatched junction nucleotides: 1. Worth noting for this clone: Other DNA sequences in the sample encode the same CDR3.

The clonotype comes from a young man in good health. Some clones in this sample may be carry-over from other donors' samples. Sequenced material: naive CD4+ T cells from PBMCs. Subset described: CD45RA+ positively selected. The chain couples TRBV6-1 to TRBJ1-3; 7 nucleotides align to TRBD1. The CDR3 sequence is CASSVRGSGNTIYF. For the CDR3, the DNA is TGTGCCAGCAGTGTCAGGGGGTCTGGAAACACCATATATTTT.